Listed here are 5 T cell receptor beta chains from one sample, sequenced in a study of CD8+ T cells in alopecia areata. cDNA prepared by RNA extraction and subsequent reverse transcription served as the template for sequencing. Generated by immunoSEQ multiplex PCR, the TCRdb table keeps only in-frame clones and is missing some. This sample has some 200,000 clones, with more than 50% found just once. Sequenced: CD8+ T cells sorted from blood. These receptors were obtained from a human donor in good health.

The genes are TRBV5-1 and TRBJ2-1, with 9 bases identical to TRBD2. The junction had 20 bases not matched to a gene; V was cut back by 4 bases and J by 15 bases. Germline assignment: CDR1 SGHRS and CDR2 YFSETQ. The CDR3 totals 16 residues. CDR3 bases: TGCGCCAGCAGCCCCGGCCATAGCGGGGGCCCTGAGGTGCGGTTCTTC. This sequence encodes CASSPGHSGGPEVRFF.

The chain has TRBV14 and TRBJ2-7, with D perhaps matching TRBD2 (5 bases). This CDR3 region has 12 residues. With 3 bases removed from V and 7 bases from J, the gap between germline ends came to 10 bases. Germline V lookup: CDR1 SGHDN, CDR2 FVKESK. DNA of the CDR3: TGTGCCAGCAGCCAGGCTAGCCCTGAGCAGTACTTC. Amino acid sequence: CASSQASPEQYF.

This chain connects TRBV5-6 to TRBJ2-7; no clear D gene. Germline CDR1 is SGHDT and CDR2 is YYEEEE. Between the trimmed V and J ends, which lost 4 bases and 2 bases, there was a span of 10 bases. CDR3 size: 13 residues. CDR3 bases: TGTGCCAGCAGCCCTTCTACAACCTACGAGCAGTACTTC. Amino acids: CASSPSTTYEQYF.

This clone has a handful of counts. J is TRBJ2-5 and V is TRBV2; 8 nucleotides line up with TRBD1. The CDR3 has 13 residues. V lost 5 bases, J lost 5 bases, and 4 bases stayed unmatched. Looked up from germline, CDR1 is SNHLY and CDR2 is FYNNEI. CDR3: CASSQDRDETQYF. CDR3 nucleotides: TGTGCCAGCAGTCAGGACAGGGATGAGACCCAGTACTTC.

The chain combines TRBV4-1 with TRBJ1-1, with TRBD1 matching over 7 bases. Per the germline V gene, CDR1 is MGHRA and CDR2 is YSYEKL. Losses at the gene ends were 0 bases for V and 0 bases for J; bases not matched to a gene: 7. The CDR3 spans 17 residues. In nucleotides, the CDR3 is TGCGCCAGCAGCCAAGAAGGGCAGGGGGGGTTGAACACTGAAGCTTTCTTT. The encoded protein is CASSQEGQGGLNTEAFF.